Below are 2 T cell receptor beta chains sequenced from a single sample in a study of memory CD4+ T cells and cytomegalovirus serostatus. Single viable CD3+CD4+CD8-CD45RO+ cells were sorted as the memory CD4+ T cells. Produced via immunoSEQ multiplex PCR; TCRdb's table is partial and in-frame only. The sample contains over 35,000 clones, about 78% of which appear only once. The sequenced sample was memory CD4+ T cells from blood. These TCRs come from an adult in good health and CMV-seronegative.

CDR3 protein: CASSILDGSKSPLHF. DNA for the CDR3: TGTGCCAGCAGTATCCTGGACGGTAGTAAGAGTCCCCTCCACTTT. V is TRBV28 and J is TRBJ1-6; no clear D. There are 15 residues in the CDR3. CDR1 and CDR2 from the germline V gene are MDHEN and SYDVKM. V was pared by 5 bases and J by 13 bases, with 21 bases between.

This clone has a handful of counts. The chain uses TRBV6-5 and TRBJ1-2; 7 nucleotides match TRBD1. CDR1 and CDR2 (germline): MNHEY, SVGAGI. The CDR3 loop spans 11 amino acids. The ends lost 5 bases at V and 10 bases at J; junction bases unmatched: 4. DNA of the CDR3: TGTGCCAGCAGTGACAGGGTTTTCTACACCTTC. This codes for CASSDRVFYTF.